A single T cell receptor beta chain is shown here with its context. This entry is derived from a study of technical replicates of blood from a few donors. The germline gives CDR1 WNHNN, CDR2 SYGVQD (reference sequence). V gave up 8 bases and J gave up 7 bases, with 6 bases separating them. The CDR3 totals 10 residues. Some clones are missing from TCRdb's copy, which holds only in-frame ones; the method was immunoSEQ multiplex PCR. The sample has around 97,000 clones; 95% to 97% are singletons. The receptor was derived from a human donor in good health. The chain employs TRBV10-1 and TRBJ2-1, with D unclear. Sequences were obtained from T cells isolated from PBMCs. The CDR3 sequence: CASGRNEQFF. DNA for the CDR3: TGCGCCAGCGGCAGGAATGAGCAGTTCTTC.